This TCR beta chain is drawn from a study of cytomegalovirus exposure and HLA in healthy donors. CDR1 is MNHNY, CDR2 SVGAGI, per germline (reference sequence). The CDR3 runs 15 residues. With 7 bases clipped from V and 5 bases from J, the junction kept 8 bases outside the gene matches. Use of 60 Vbeta and 13 Jbeta primers characterized the PCR. Clones were read by immunoSEQ multiplex PCR, and TCRdb kept only the in-frame ones, dropping some. In the table there are under 200,000 clones, roughly 85% of which are singletons. The V and J genes are TRBV6-6 and TRBJ2-1; TRBD2 matches 10 bases. The receptor was derived from a woman in her forties or fifties in good health and CMV-seronegative. Material: PBMCs. The CDR3 loop is CASTLAGVKDNEQFF. CDR3 bases: TGTGCCAGCACTCTAGCGGGAGTCAAAGACAATGAGCAGTTCTTC.